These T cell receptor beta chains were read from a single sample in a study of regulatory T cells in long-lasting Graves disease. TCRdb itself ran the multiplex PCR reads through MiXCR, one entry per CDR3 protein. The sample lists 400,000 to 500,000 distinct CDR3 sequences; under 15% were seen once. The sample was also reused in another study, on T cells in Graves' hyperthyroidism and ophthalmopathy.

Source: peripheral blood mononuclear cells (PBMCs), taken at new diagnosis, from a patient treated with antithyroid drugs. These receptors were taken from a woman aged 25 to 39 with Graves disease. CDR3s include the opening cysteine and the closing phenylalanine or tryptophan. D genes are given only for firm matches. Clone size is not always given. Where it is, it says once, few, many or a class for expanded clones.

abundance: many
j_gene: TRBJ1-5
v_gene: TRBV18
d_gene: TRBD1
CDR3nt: TGTGCCAGCTCGGCGGGACAGGTAAATCAGCCCCAGCATTTT
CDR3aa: CASSAGQVNQPQHF

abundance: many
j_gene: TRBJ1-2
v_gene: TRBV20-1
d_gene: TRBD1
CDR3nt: TGCAGTGTCTCCATCAGGGGGGGATATAACTATGGCTACACCTTC
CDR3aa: CSVSIRGGYNYGYTF

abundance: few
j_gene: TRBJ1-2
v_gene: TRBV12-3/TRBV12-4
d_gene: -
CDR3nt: TGTGCGAGCTTGGATCGAATCCAAAGGAGCTATGGCTACACCTTC
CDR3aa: CASLDRIQRSYGYTF

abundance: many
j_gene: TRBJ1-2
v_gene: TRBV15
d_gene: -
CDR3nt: TGTGCCACCAGCAGAGACCTACGGGGCTATGGCTACACCTTC
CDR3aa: CATSRDLRGYGYTF

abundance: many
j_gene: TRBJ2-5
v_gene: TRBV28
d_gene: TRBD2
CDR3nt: TGTGCCAGCAGGACTAGCGGTAAAGAGACCCAGTACTTC
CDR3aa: CASRTSGKETQYF

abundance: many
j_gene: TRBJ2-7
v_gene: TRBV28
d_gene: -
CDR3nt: TGTGCCAGCCAAATCACGGGGCTTCCCTACGAGCAGTACTTC
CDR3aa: CASQITGLPYEQYF

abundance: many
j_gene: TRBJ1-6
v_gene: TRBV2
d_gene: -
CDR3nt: TGTGCCAGCAGTGAAAGAGGATTCGGGAATTCACCCCTCCACTTT
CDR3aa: CASSERGFGNSPLHF

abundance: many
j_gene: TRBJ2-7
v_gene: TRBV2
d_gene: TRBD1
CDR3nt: TGTGCCAGCAGTGAAATAGGGACAGAATCCTACGAGCAGTACTTC
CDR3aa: CASSEIGTESYEQYF

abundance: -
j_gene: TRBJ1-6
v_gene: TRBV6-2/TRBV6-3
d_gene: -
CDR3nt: TGTGCCAGCAGTGAAGTAGGAGTCGGAGTGAATTCACCCCTCCACTTT
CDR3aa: CASSEVGVGVNSPLHF

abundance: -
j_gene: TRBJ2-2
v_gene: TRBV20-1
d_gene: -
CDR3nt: TGCAGTGCAACAGGTGATAACACCGGGGAGCTGTTTTTT
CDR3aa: CSATGDNTGELFF

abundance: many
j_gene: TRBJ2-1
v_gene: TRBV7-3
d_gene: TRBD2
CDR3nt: TGTGCCAGCAGCTTCTTCCAGCTGGGCGGGAGTTTCGGCAATGAGCAGTTCTTC
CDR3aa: CASSFFQLGGSFGNEQFF

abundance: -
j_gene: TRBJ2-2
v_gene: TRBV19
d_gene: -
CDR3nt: TGTGCCAGTAGTATATCCGCCCTAAGGACCGGGGAGCTGTTTTTT
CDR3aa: CASSISALRTGELFF

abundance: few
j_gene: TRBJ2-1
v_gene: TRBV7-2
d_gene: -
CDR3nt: TGTGCCAGCAGCTTGGCCCCCACAGGTGAGCAGTTCTTC
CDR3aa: CASSLAPTGEQFF

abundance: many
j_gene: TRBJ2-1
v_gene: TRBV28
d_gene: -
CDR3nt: -
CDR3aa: CASSFLELAGGYFGDEQFF

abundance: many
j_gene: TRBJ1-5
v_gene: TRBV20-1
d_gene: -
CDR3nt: TGCAGTGCTAGATCCCCGACGGGGGGTCAGCCCCAGCATTTT
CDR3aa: CSARSPTGGQPQHF

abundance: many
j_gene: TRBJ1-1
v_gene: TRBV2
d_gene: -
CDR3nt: TGTGCCAGCAGTGAAAGGTGGGGTATGAACACTGAAGCTTTCTTT
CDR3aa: CASSERWGMNTEAFF

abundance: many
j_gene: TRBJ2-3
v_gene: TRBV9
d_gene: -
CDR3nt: TGTGCCAGCAGCTCCCCTAGCCATGCGCAGTATTTT
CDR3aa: CASSSPSHAQYF

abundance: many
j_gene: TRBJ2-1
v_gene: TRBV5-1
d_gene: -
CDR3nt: TGCGCCAGCAGCTCGGTAGGTCCCCTGGACAATGAGCAGTTCTTC
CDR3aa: CASSSVGPLDNEQFF

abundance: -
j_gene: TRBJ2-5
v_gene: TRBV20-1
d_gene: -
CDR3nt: TGCAGTGCTAGAGGGGTAGCATATGGGACCCAGTACTTC
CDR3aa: CSARGVAYGTQYF

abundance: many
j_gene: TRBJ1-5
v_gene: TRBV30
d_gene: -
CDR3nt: TGTGCCTGGAGTATAGGGGAGGGTCAGCCCCAGCATTTT
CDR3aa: CAWSIGEGQPQHF

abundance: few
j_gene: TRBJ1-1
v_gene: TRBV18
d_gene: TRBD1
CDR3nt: TGTGCCAGCTCACCCACAGGGGACGTGGAAGCTTTCTTT
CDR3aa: CASSPTGDVEAFF

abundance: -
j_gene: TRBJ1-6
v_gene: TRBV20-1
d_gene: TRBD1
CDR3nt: TGCAGTGCCCAGGGACAGCCCCTTTTCTATAATTCACCCCTCCACTTT
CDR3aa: CSAQGQPLFYNSPLHF

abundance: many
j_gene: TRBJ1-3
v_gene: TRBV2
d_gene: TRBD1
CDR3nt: TGTGCCAGCAGGTCGGACAGGGTTGGAAACACCATATATTTT
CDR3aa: CASRSDRVGNTIYF

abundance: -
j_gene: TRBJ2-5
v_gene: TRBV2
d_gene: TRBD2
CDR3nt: TGTGCCAGCAGTGCTACTAGCGCTTTTGAGACCCAGTACTTC
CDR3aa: CASSATSAFETQYF

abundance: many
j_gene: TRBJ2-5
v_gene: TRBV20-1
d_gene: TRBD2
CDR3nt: TGCAGTGCTAGGTCTCTAGCGGGAGCGAGAGAGACCCAGTACTTC
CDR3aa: CSARSLAGARETQYF

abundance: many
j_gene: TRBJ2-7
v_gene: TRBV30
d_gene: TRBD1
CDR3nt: TGTGCCTGGAGAAATCCGGGACAGCGTTACGAGCAGTACTTC
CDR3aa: CAWRNPGQRYEQYF

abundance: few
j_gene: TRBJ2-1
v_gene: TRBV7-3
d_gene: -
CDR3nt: TGTGCCAGCAGCTCGAGACTAAACAATGAGCAGTTCTTC
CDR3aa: CASSSRLNNEQFF

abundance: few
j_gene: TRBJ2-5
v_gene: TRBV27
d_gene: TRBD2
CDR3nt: TGTGCCAGCAGAGCCAGCCCCGGGACTAGCAAGGAGACCCAGTACTTC
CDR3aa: CASRASPGTSKETQYF

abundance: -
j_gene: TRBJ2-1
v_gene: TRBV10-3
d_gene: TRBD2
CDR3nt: TGTGCCATCCGGAGGGGTCGACTAGCGGGAGGGTACAATGAGCAGTTCTTC
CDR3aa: CAIRRGRLAGGYNEQFF

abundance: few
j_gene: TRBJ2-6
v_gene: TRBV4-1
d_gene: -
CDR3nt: TGCGCCAGCAGCCAACTTACGCTGGCCAACGTCCTGACTTTC
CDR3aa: CASSQLTLANVLTF

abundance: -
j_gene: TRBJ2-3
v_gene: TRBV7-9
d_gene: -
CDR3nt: TGTGCCAGCAGCTTAGATCCCTGGTTAGCGGCCCATAGCACAGATACGCAGTATTTT
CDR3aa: CASSLDPWLAAHSTDTQYF

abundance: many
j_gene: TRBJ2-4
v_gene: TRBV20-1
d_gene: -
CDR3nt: TGCAGTGCTAGTTTCTTTGCCAAAAACATTCAGTACTTC
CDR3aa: CSASFFAKNIQYF

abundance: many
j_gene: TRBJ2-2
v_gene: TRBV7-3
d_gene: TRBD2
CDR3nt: TGTGCCAGCAGCTCCCAGGGACTAGCGGGACTCGGGGAGCTGTTTTTT
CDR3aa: CASSSQGLAGLGELFF

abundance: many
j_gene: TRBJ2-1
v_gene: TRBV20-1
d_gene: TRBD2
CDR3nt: TGCAGTGCTAGTATCGCTAGCGGGTACAATGAGCAGTTCTTC
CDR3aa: CSASIASGYNEQFF

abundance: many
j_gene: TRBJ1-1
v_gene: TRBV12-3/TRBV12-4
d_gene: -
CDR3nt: TGTGCCAGCAGTTGGGCGGCGGAGTTTAACACTGAAGCTTTCTTT
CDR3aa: CASSWAAEFNTEAFF

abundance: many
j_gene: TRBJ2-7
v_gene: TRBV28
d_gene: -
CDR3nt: TGTGCCAGCAGTTTACCCCCCGGGCCCTCCTACGAGCAGTACTTC
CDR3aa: CASSLPPGPSYEQYF

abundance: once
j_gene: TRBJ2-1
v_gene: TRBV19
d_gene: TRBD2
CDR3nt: TGTGCCAGTAGTATAGGAGCATACGGGAGGGCCTACAATGAGCAGTTCTTC
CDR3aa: CASSIGAYGRAYNEQFF

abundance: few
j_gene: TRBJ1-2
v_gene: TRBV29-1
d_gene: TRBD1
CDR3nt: TGCAGCGTTGAAGTGACAGGGGGCTATTATGGCTACACCTTC
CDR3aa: CSVEVTGGYYGYTF

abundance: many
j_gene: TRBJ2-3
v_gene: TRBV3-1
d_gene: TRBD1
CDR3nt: TGTGCCAGCAGCCAAGAAGACAGGGAACGAGATACGCAGTATTTT
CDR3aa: CASSQEDRERDTQYF

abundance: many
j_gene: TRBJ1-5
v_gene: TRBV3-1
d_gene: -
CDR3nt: TGTGCCAGCAGCCAAGCTAACGGAAATCAGCCCCAGCATTTT
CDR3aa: CASSQANGNQPQHF

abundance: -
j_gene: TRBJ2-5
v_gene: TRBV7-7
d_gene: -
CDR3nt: TGTGCTAGCAGCTTAGGGCCTAACCACCTCGAGACCCAGTACTTC
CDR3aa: CASSLGPNHLETQYF

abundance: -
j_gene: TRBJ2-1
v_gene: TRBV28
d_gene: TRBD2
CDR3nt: TGTGCCAGCAGTCCAAGACTAGCGGGAGGGCGCGCCTACAATGAGCAGTTCTTC
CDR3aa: CASSPRLAGGRAYNEQFF